These 27 T cell receptor beta chains share one sample of origin, sequenced in a study of blood T cell repertoires in COVID-19. Assay: immunoSEQ multiplex PCR; the TCRdb copy retains only in-frame clones and omits some. The sample has tens of thousands of clones, approximately 85% seen once. The sequenced material came from peripheral blood. All receptors derive from a human donor in a cohort sampled during active COVID-19.

The rearrangement joins TRBV6-5 to TRBJ2-5; D possibly corresponds to TRBD2 (6 bases). Looked up from germline, CDR1 is MNHEY and CDR2 is SVGAGI. The CDR3 runs 16 residues. V was cut by 0 bases and J by 3 bases, with 14 bases left in between. The CDR3 loop reads CASSYSSGDPEETQYF. The CDR3 DNA sequence: TGTGCCAGCAGTTACTCGTCGGGGGACCCCGAAGAGACCCAGTACTTC.

V usage is TRBV19 and J usage is TRBJ2-2; D is ambiguous. The CDR3 has 15 residues. CDR1 is LNHDA, CDR2 SQIVND, per germline (reference sequence). V gave up 5 bases and J gave up 0 bases, with 10 bases separating them. The CDR3 DNA reads as TGTGCCAGTAGTTCAGGCGCCGCGAACACCGGGGAGCTGTTTTTT. This encodes CASSSGAANTGELFF.

The chain combines TRBV2 with TRBJ2-6, with TRBD1 as a possible D gene (5 bases). Trimming removed 7 bases from V and 0 bases from J, with 16 bases in between. The CDR3 sequence is 17 residues long. Germline V gene data show CDR1 as SNHLY and CDR2 as FYNNEI. CDR3 in DNA: TGTGCCAGCACCCTCATGGGGCTTCTCTCTGGGGCCAACGTCCTGACTTTC. Translated: CASTLMGLLSGANVLTF.

This sequence joins TRBV5-4 and TRBJ1-3, with unresolved D. Germline CDR1 is SGHNT and CDR2 is YYREEE (reference sequence). Trimming shortened V by 5 bases and J by 0 bases, and 9 bases separated the two germline ends. The CDR3 is 14 amino acids. The CDR3 loop is CASSRDSSGNTIYF. CDR3 bases: TGTGCCAGCAGTCGGGATTCCTCTGGAAACACCATATATTTT.

This chain links TRBV5-1 with TRBJ2-5; weak D call: TRBD1 (6 bases). There are 13 residues in the CDR3. Germline V gives CDR1 SGHRS, CDR2 YFSETQ. Trimming took 3 bases from V and 3 from J, leaving 9 bases between them. Here the CDR3 reads CASSYAGEETQYF. CDR3 bases: TGCGCCAGCAGCTATGCAGGGGAAGAGACCCAGTACTTC.

The chain joins TRBV6-1 to TRBJ2-1, with TRBD2 identical over 11 bases. The CDR3 runs 16 residues. Trimming took 0 bases from V and 5 from J; bases not matched to a gene: 3. Germline values: CDR1 MNHNS, CDR2 SASEGT. CDR3 protein: CASSEAGTSGNNEQFF. DNA of the CDR3: TGTGCCAGCAGTGAAGCAGGGACTAGCGGTAACAATGAGCAGTTCTTC.

The rearrangement links TRBV14 to TRBJ2-5; 8 bases match TRBD1. J gave up 4 bases and V 3 bases, and 4 bases lay outside the gene matches. Germline CDR1 reads SGHDN; CDR2 reads FVKESK. The CDR3 covers 14 residues. This CDR3 reads CASSQRQGRETQYF. For the CDR3, the DNA is TGTGCCAGCAGCCAGCGACAGGGGCGAGAGACCCAGTACTTC.

The chain links TRBV9 to TRBJ2-2; 7 nucleotides match TRBD1. This CDR3 has 15 residues. From germline, CDR1 is SGDLS and CDR2 YYNGEE. V lost 0 bases and J lost 5; bases outside the gene matches: 4. The CDR3 DNA is TGTGCCAGCAGCGTAGTTCCAGGGGGTACCGGGGAGCTGTTTTTT. This translates into CASSVVPGGTGELFF. The whole variable domain, remainder taken from reference TRBV9 and TRBJ2-2, is DSGVTQTPKHLITATGQRVTLRCSPRSGDLSVYWYQQSLDQGLQFLIQYYNGEERAKGNILERFSAQQFPDLHSELNLSSLELGDSALYFCASSVVPGGTGELFFGEGSRLTVL.

The chain couples TRBV5-1 to TRBJ2-5, with TRBD2 matching over 12 bases. Germline V gives CDR1 SGHRS, CDR2 YFSETQ. The J segment lost 2 bases and the V segment lost 2 bases, leaving 4 bases of the junction unmatched. There are 16 residues in the CDR3. CDR3 sequence: CASSFLLAGGQETQYF. CDR3 bases: TGCGCCAGCAGCTTCCTGCTAGCGGGAGGGCAAGAGACCCAGTACTTC. Combining the CDR3 with reference TRBV5-1 and TRBJ2-5 gives the whole variable domain KAGVTQTPRYLIKTRGQQVTLSCSPISGHRSVSWYQQTPGQGLQFLFEYFSETQRNKGNFPGRFSGRQFSNSRSEMNVSTLELGDSALYLCASSFLLAGGQETQYFGPGTRLLVL.

The V gene is TRBV5-1, the J gene TRBJ1-2; possibly TRBD1 for D (5 bases). The CDR3 length is 17 residues. Germline assignment: CDR1 SGHRS and CDR2 YFSETQ. V lost 4 bases and J lost 0, with 19 bases in between. This chain's CDR3 is CASSLGGEGPSNYGYTF. CDR3 bases: TGCGCCAGCAGCCTGGGAGGGGAGGGCCCGTCTAACTATGGCTACACCTTC.

This clone was seen only once. The chain has TRBV7-9 and TRBJ2-1; TRBD1 might be the D (6 bases). CDR3 length equals 15 residues. Germline loops: CDR1 SEHNR, CDR2 FQNEAQ (reference sequence). Trimming took 4 bases from V and 7 from J, leaving 17 bases between them. CDR3 loop: CASSSPSFQGNEQFF. CDR3 nucleotide sequence: TGTGCCAGCAGCTCCCCGAGTTTCCAGGGGAATGAGCAGTTCTTC.

This clone turned up a few times. The chain employs TRBV20-1 and TRBJ1-2; 8 bases map to TRBD1. The CDR3 sequence is 14 residues long. With V trimmed by 3 bases and J by 7 bases, 10 bases remained unmatched. CDR1 is DFQATT, CDR2 SNEGSKA, per germline (reference sequence). The CDR3: CSASNEQGVSGYTF. The CDR3 DNA is TGCAGTGCTAGTAATGAACAGGGGGTGTCTGGCTACACCTTC.

V and J are TRBV28 and TRBJ1-1, with D possibly being TRBD1 (6 bases). V was cut by 5 bases and J by 10 bases, with 14 bases left in between. The CDR3 covers 12 residues. Germline loops: CDR1 MDHEN, CDR2 SYDVKM. In DNA form, the CDR3 reads TGTGCCAGCAGTCCCCCAGGACAGTTAGCTTTCTTT. This translates into CASSPPGQLAFF.

The genes are TRBV30 and TRBJ1-6; a possible D gene is TRBD1 (5 bases). This CDR3 is 13 amino acids long. Germline V gene lookup returns CDR1 GTSNPN and CDR2 SVGIG (reference sequence). With 5 bases removed from V and 7 bases from J, the gap between germline ends came to 12 bases. CDR3 coding DNA: TGTGCCTGGCGGAGCAGGGTCAATTCACCCCTCCACTTT. Amino acid sequence: CAWRSRVNSPLHF.

The rearrangement uses TRBV24-1 and TRBJ1-2, with TRBD1 matching 7 bases. V gave up 1 base and J gave up 5 bases; unmatched junction bases: 3. CDR1 and CDR2 from the germline V gene are KGHDR and SFDVKD. There are 14 residues in the CDR3. For the CDR3, the DNA is TGTGCCACCAGTGATTTCGGGACAGAGTATGGCTACACCTTC. It codes for CATSDFGTEYGYTF.

This chain uses TRBV9 with TRBJ1-1, with D hard to call. The CDR3 length is 16 residues. Trimming left V 0 bases short and J 0 bases short, with 12 bases between. The germline CDR1 and CDR2 sequences are SGDLS and YYNGEE. The CDR3 nucleotides read TGTGCCAGCAGCGTAGGGCAAGATGGAGTGAACACTGAAGCTTTCTTT. It specifies CASSVGQDGVNTEAFF.

The chain uses TRBV30 and TRBJ2-7, with TRBD2 identical over 9 bases. CDR3 length equals 14 residues. The V gene end was trimmed by 3 bases and the J gene end by 4 bases; junction bases not matched to a gene: 7. Germline V gene data show CDR1 as GTSNPN and CDR2 as SVGIG (reference sequence). CDR3: CAWSHPAGGYEQYF. The CDR3 nucleotides are TGTGCCTGGAGCCATCCGGCGGGAGGGTACGAGCAGTACTTC. Together with reference TRBV30 and TRBJ2-7, the CDR3 gives the full variable domain: SQTIHQWPATLVQPVGSPLSLECTVEGTSNPNLYWYRQAAGRGLQLLFYSVGIGQISSEVPQNLSASRPQDRQFILSSKKLLLSDSGFYLCAWSHPAGGYEQYFGPGTRLTVT.

This clone was seen repeatedly, ten times or more. The chain couples TRBV5-6 to TRBJ2-2; 7 nucleotides align to TRBD2. The germline V gene encodes CDR1 SGHDT and CDR2 YYEEEE. The CDR3 extends over 14 amino acids. Trimming cost V 4 bases and J 3 bases; bases outside gene matches: 3. CDR3 protein: CASSRGEYTGELFF. The CDR3 nucleotides are TGTGCCAGCAGCCGGGGGGAGTACACCGGGGAGCTGTTTTTT.

The V call is TRBV7-8, the J call TRBJ2-2, with 7 bases matching TRBD2. Germline V gives CDR1 SGHVS, CDR2 FQNEAQ. The CDR3 extends over 14 amino acids. V shed 8 bases and J 6 bases; nucleotides not matched to a gene: 9. CDR3 coding DNA: TGTGCCAGCGGGACCGGGGGGATCGCCGGGGAGCTGTTTTTT. Amino acid sequence: CASGTGGIAGELFF.

The V gene is TRBV6-5, the J gene TRBJ2-2; 9 positions agree with TRBD1. The germline CDR1 and CDR2 sequences are MNHEY and SVGAGI. V was clipped by 7 bases and J by 4 bases; unmatched bases: 7. CDR3 size: 15 residues. The CDR3 DNA reads as TGTGCCAGCAAAAGACAGGGGGTAGGCACCGGGGAGCTGTTTTTT. Amino acid sequence: CASKRQGVGTGELFF.

This chain uses TRBV12-3 or TRBV12-4 with TRBJ1-2; D not resolved. Deletions cut 8 bases from V and 7 bases from J, with 14 bases between. The CDR3 length is 12 residues. The CDR3: CASARLPGGYTF. The CDR3 DNA reads as TGTGCCAGCGCTCGCCTACCTGGTGGCTACACCTTC.

The CDR3 spells CASSYGRNTEAFF. The CDR3 region has the DNA TGTGCCAGCAGTTACGGCCGTAACACTGAAGCTTTCTTT. J is TRBJ1-1 and V is TRBV6-5, with D hard to call. Germline V gene sequence: CDR1 MNHEY, CDR2 SVGAGI. V lost 2 bases and J 2 bases, leaving 6 bases between the germline ends. The length of the CDR3 is 13 residues.

The chain is built from TRBV5-1 and TRBJ1-6, with 7 bases fitting TRBD1. This CDR3 contains 15 residues. The germline gives CDR1 SGHRS, CDR2 YFSETQ. The V segment lost 2 bases and the J segment 7 bases; nucleotides outside the gene matches: 6. The CDR3 loop reads CASSFTQGWNSPLHF. The DNA of the CDR3 is TGCGCCAGCAGCTTTACACAGGGGTGGAATTCACCCCTCCACTTT.

V usage is TRBV18 and J usage is TRBJ2-3, with 8 bases lining up with TRBD1. The germline CDR1 and CDR2 sequences are KGHSH and LQKENI. V was pared by 3 bases and J by 4 bases, with 3 bases of the junction left unmatched. The CDR3 is 14 residues long. The CDR3 DNA is TGTGCCAGCTCACCGGCAGGGGGCCCAGATACGCAGTATTTT. Its translation: CASSPAGGPDTQYF.

The chain recombines TRBV5-4 with TRBJ2-5, with 8 bases fitting TRBD1. V trimming: 7 bases; J trimming: 5 bases; junction bases outside the gene matches: 7. Germline-derived CDR1 and CDR2 are SGHNT and YYREEE (reference sequence). The CDR3 runs 13 residues. CDR3 DNA: TGTGCCAGCGGACAGGGCGAGTGGGAGACCCAGTACTTC. This gives the protein CASGQGEWETQYF.

This chain links TRBV5-4 with TRBJ1-6, with a tentative D call TRBD1 (6 bases). The CDR3 runs 15 residues. Trimming shortened V by 1 base and J by 6 bases, and 11 bases separated the two germline ends. Per germline, CDR1 SGHNT and CDR2 YYREEE (reference sequence). This CDR3 is CASSLRLDSNSPLHF. In DNA form, the CDR3 reads TGTGCCAGCAGCTTGCGTCTGGACAGTAATTCACCCCTCCACTTT.

The chain couples TRBV4-1 to TRBJ2-3; tentatively, D is TRBD1 (5 bases). The V and J ends lost 0 bases and 9 bases respectively, with 13 bases between them. CDR1 is MGHRA and CDR2 is YSYEKL in the germline V gene. This CDR3 spans 14 amino acids. The CDR3 loop is CASSQDQGKGTQYF. DNA of the CDR3: TGCGCCAGCAGCCAAGATCAGGGAAAGGGAACGCAGTATTTT.